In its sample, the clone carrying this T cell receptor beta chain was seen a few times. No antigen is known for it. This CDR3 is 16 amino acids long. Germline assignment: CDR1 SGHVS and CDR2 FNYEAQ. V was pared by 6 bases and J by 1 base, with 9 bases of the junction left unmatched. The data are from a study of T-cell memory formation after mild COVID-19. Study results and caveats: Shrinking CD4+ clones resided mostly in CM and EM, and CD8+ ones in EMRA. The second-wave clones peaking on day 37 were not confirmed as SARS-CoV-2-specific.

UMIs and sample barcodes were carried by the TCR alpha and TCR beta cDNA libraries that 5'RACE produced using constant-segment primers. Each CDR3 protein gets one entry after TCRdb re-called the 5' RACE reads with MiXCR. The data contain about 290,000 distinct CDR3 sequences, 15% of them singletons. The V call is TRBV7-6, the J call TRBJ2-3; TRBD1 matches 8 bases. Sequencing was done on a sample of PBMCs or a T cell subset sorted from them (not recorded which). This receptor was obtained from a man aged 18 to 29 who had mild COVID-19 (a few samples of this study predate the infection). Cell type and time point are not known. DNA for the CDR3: TGTGCCAGCAGGTCGCAGGGGGCGCAAGGCACAGATACGCAGTATTTT. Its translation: CASRSQGAQGTDTQYF.